These 21 T cell receptor beta chains share one sample of origin, sequenced in a study of T cell repertoires in ileal Crohn's disease (dated by TCRdb to the late 2010s). The library was obtained by the immunoSEQ multiplex PCR assay. TCRdb's version of the immuneACCESS table is confined to in-frame rearrangements and falls short of the full clone set. An unresolved V gene accounts for under half of the shortfall where checked; the remainder is of unknown origin. The sample records approximately 400 clones, 70% to 90% of which are singletons. The ten biggest clones cover 10% to 15% of the sample. Before cell sorting, lamina propria lymphocytes from surgical specimens were separated using a Ficoll-hypaque gradient. Sequencing was carried out using CD8+ T cells sorted from the ileum. Receptor source: an adult with Crohn's disease.

The V and J genes are TRBV15 and TRBJ2-1; a weak D match, TRBD2 (5 bases). The CDR3 contains 18 residues. V lost 0 bases and J 0 bases, leaving 15 bases between the germline ends. Germline V gene sequence: CDR1 LNHNV, CDR2 YYDKDF (reference sequence). CDR3 loop: CATSRDLFGESSYNEQFF. The DNA for the CDR3 is TGTGCCACCAGCAGAGATCTGTTCGGGGAGAGCTCCTACAATGAGCAGTTCTTC.

The rearrangement joins TRBV4-1 to TRBJ2-7; 7 nucleotides match TRBD1. Germline-derived CDR1 and CDR2 are MGHRA and YSYEKL. The CDR3 sequence is 14 residues long. V gave up 3 bases and J gave up 5 bases; unmatched junction bases: 7. The CDR3 is CASSQLQGNDEQYF. The DNA of the CDR3 is TGCGCCAGCAGCCAGCTACAGGGGAACGACGAGCAGTACTTC.

This CDR3 reads CASSLVGGGLEETQYF. For the CDR3, the DNA is TGTGCCAGCAGCTTAGTAGGGGGCGGCTTGGAGGAGACCCAGTACTTC. The gene calls are TRBV7-9 and TRBJ2-5, with 7 bases that match TRBD1. Germline CDR1 is SEHNR and CDR2 is FQNEAQ (reference sequence). This CDR3 has 16 residues. V was clipped by 1 base and J by 5 bases; unmatched bases: 10. Drawing the rest from reference TRBV7-9 and TRBJ2-5, the complete variable domain is DTGVSQNPRHKITKRGQNVTFRCDPISEHNRLYWYRQTLGQGPEFLTYFQNEAQLEKSRLLSDRFSAERPKGSFSTLEIQRTEQGDSAMYLCASSLVGGGLEETQYFGPGTRLLVL.

This clone was detected once. This chain joins TRBV11-2 and TRBJ2-3; TRBD2 matches 14 bases. This CDR3 comprises 16 residues. Germline trimming cut 4 bases from V and 3 bases from J; bases unmatched to any gene: 3. Germline CDR1 SGHAT, CDR2 FQNNGV. The CDR3 bases are TGTGCCAGCAGCTCGGGGACTAGCGGGGGTACAGATACGCAGTATTTT. This encodes CASSSGTSGGTDTQYF.

V is TRBV2 and J is TRBJ2-5; 9 bases match TRBD2. With the DNA end fitting TRBJ2-7 better, the J assignment may be wrong. This CDR3 contains 13 residues. Germline V gene data show CDR1 as SNHLY and CDR2 as FYNNEI. This CDR3 is CASNGGGANEQYF. The CDR3 nucleotides are TGTGCCAGCAATGGCGGGGGGGCAAACGAGCAGTACTTC.

The chain employs TRBV9 and TRBJ2-3, with D perhaps matching TRBD2 (6 bases). Trimming left V 4 bases short and J 4 bases short, with 25 bases between. The length of the CDR3 is 18 residues. Germline V lookup: CDR1 SGDLS, CDR2 YYNGEE. The CDR3 spells CASSPRDPPGRHADTQYF. Written as DNA, the CDR3 is TGTGCCAGCAGCCCCCGGGACCCTCCAGGGAGGCACGCAGATACGCAGTATTTT.

The rearrangement joins TRBV5-6 to TRBJ1-1, with D possibly being TRBD1 (5 bases). The length of the CDR3 is 13 residues. Trimming took 2 bases from V and 8 from J, leaving 13 bases between them. Germline CDR1 and CDR2: SGHDT and YYEEEE. CDR3 sequence (DNA): TGTGCCAGCAGCTTTTCGACAGACCAAGAAGCTTTCTTT. The encoded protein is CASSFSTDQEAFF.

The V gene is TRBV28, the J gene TRBJ2-7, with a weak D call TRBD2 (6 bases). The CDR3 contains 15 residues. Germline assignment: CDR1 MDHEN and CDR2 SYDVKM. V lost 4 bases to trimming and J lost 1 base, with 14 bases between them. The CDR3 loop reads CASSWDLGRSYEQYF. The CDR3 bases are TGTGCCAGCAGTTGGGACTTGGGGAGATCCTACGAGCAGTACTTC. The whole variable domain, remainder taken from reference TRBV28 and TRBJ2-7, is DVKVTQSSRYLVKRTGEKVFLECVQDMDHENMFWYRQDPGLGLRLIYFSYDVKMKEKGDIPEGYSVSREKKERFSLILESASTNQTSMYLCASSWDLGRSYEQYFGPGTRLTVT.

The genes are TRBV4-3 and TRBJ2-1; 11 bases are shared with TRBD2. This CDR3 has 16 amino acids. Germline assignment: CDR1 LGHNA and CDR2 YSLEER. The V and J ends lost 4 bases and 2 bases, in that order; junction bases with no gene match: 4. CDR3 DNA sequence: TGCGCCAGCAGCCCCCGACTAGCGGGGACCTACAATGAGCAGTTCTTC. Translated: CASSPRLAGTYNEQFF.

This clone has only a few counts. The rearrangement links TRBV6-6 to TRBJ1-1; no firm D call. V was cut by 2 bases and J by 5 bases, with 6 bases left in between. CDR3 length: 12 amino acids. The germline V gene encodes CDR1 MNHNY and CDR2 SVGAGI (reference sequence). Here the CDR3 reads CASSYEGTEAFF. CDR3 in DNA: TGTGCCAGCAGTTACGAGGGAACTGAAGCTTTCTTT.

The rearrangement joins TRBV27 to TRBJ1-1; TRBD1 aligns across 7 bases. Looked up from germline, CDR1 is MNHEY and CDR2 is SMNVEV (reference sequence). V was pared by 5 bases and J by 0 bases, with 9 bases of the junction left unmatched. This CDR3 spans 16 amino acids. CDR3 residues: CASSPLWDSLNTEAFF. The CDR3 nucleotides read TGTGCCAGCAGTCCACTGTGGGACAGCCTGAACACTGAAGCTTTCTTT.

This chain links TRBV9 with TRBJ2-2, with TRBD2 identical over 7 bases. Germline V gene data show CDR1 as SGDLS and CDR2 as YYNGEE. The CDR3 totals 15 residues. V gave up 4 bases and J gave up 5 bases; unmatched junction bases: 8. DNA of the CDR3: TGTGCCAGCAGCATCCGGGGGGACCCAACCGGGGAGCTGTTTTTT. Its protein is CASSIRGDPTGELFF.

The CDR3 region is CASSLETGPYNEQFF. The CDR3 nucleotides read TGTGCCAGCAGCTTAGAGACAGGACCTTACAATGAGCAGTTCTTC. The genes are TRBV7-3 and TRBJ2-1; D perhaps matches TRBD1 (6 bases). The CDR3 contains 15 residues. Germline CDR1 and CDR2: SGHTA and FQGTGA. V lost 2 bases, J lost 4 bases, and 12 bases lay in between. The full variable domain, rest sourced from reference TRBV7-3 and TRBJ2-1, is GAGVSQTPSNKVTEKGKYVELRCDPISGHTALYWYRQSLGQGPEFLIYFQGTGAADDSGLPNDRFFAVRPEGSVSTLKIQRTERGDSAVYLCASSLETGPYNEQFFGPGTRLTVL.

This clone occurred once. V usage is TRBV27 and J usage is TRBJ2-4; 8 nucleotides match TRBD1. Germline CDR1 is MNHEY and CDR2 is SMNVEV (reference sequence). CDR3 length: 13 residues. Germline trimming cut 7 bases from V and 9 bases from J; bases unmatched to any gene: 8. CDR3 protein: CASTSGQGAIQYF. CDR3 nucleotide sequence: TGTGCCAGCACCTCCGGACAGGGCGCCATTCAGTACTTC.

V is TRBV7-3 and J is TRBJ2-5; the match to TRBD1 covers 7 bases. J was trimmed by 5 bases and V by 5 bases; bases with no gene match: 11. The CDR3 has 15 residues. Germline V gene data show CDR1 as SGHTA and CDR2 as FQGTGA. The CDR3 here is CASSATGTVAETQYF. The CDR3 DNA follows: TGTGCCAGCAGCGCAACCGGGACAGTAGCGGAGACCCAGTACTTC.

This rearrangement joins TRBV14 to TRBJ2-2; maybe TRBD1 (5 bases). CDR1 SGHDN and CDR2 FVKESK come from the germline V gene. Trimming stripped 0 bases from V and 5 bases from J, with 10 bases between. The CDR3 sequence is 15 residues long. This chain's CDR3 is CASSQDSRETGELFF. CDR3 bases: TGTGCCAGCAGCCAAGATAGCAGGGAAACCGGGGAGCTGTTTTTT.

The chain is built from TRBV23-1 and TRBJ1-1; D not certain. TRBV23-1 is an ORF for which the function is uncertain. This CDR3 has 14 residues. The ends were cut back, 4 bases at V and 8 bases at J, with 17 bases in the middle. The CDR3 here is CASSLKGPREEAFF. CDR3 DNA: TGCGCCAGCAGTCTAAAGGGCCCGAGGGAGGAAGCTTTCTTT.

This rearrangement joins TRBV9 to TRBJ1-4, with D possibly TRBD1 on 5 matching bases. Per the germline V gene, CDR1 is SGDLS and CDR2 is YYNGEE. Trimming cost V 0 bases and J 8 bases, with 14 bases left between them. The CDR3 length is 15 residues. The CDR3 reads CASSVEWGEGEKLFF. The CDR3 DNA reads TGTGCCAGCAGCGTAGAATGGGGGGAGGGCGAAAAACTGTTTTTT. Using reference TRBV9 and TRBJ1-4 for the parts outside the CDR3, the full variable domain is DSGVTQTPKHLITATGQRVTLRCSPRSGDLSVYWYQQSLDQGLQFLIQYYNGEERAKGNILERFSAQQFPDLHSELNLSSLELGDSALYFCASSVEWGEGEKLFFGSGTQLSVL.

The J gene is TRBJ2-3, the V gene TRBV13; D is perhaps TRBD1 (5 bases). Germline V gene sequence: CDR1 PRHDT, CDR2 FYEKMQ (reference sequence). Trimming left V 5 bases short and J 6 bases short, with 9 bases between. CDR3 size: 12 residues. The CDR3 is CASSPPGDTQYF. The DNA for the CDR3 is TGTGCCAGCAGCCCTCCAGGGGATACGCAGTATTTT.

The chain carries TRBV27 and TRBJ2-3; no reliable D call. The germline gives CDR1 MNHEY, CDR2 SMNVEV (reference sequence). The CDR3 is made up of 16 amino acids. Trimming left V 4 bases short and J 0 bases short, with 14 bases between. DNA for the CDR3: TGTGCCAGCAGTTCCCGATCTATTTCTAGCACAGATACGCAGTATTTT. Its translation: CASSSRSISSTDTQYF.

The rearrangement uses TRBV10-3 and TRBJ2-3, with no clear D. The CDR3 runs to 14 residues. Trimming pared 2 bases from V and 2 bases from J, leaving 8 bases between. Germline-derived CDR1 and CDR2 are ENHRY and SYGVKD. Here the CDR3 reads CAISEVGITDTQYF. CDR3 coding DNA: TGTGCCATCAGTGAGGTGGGCATCACAGATACGCAGTATTTT.